The 14 T cell receptor beta chains given below trace back to one sample, sequenced in a study of early T cells in non-severe SARS-CoV-2 infection. TCRdb re-called the 5' RACE reads through MiXCR, storing one row per CDR3 protein. The sample shows about 50,000 distinct CDR3 sequences, about 9.3% of them seen only once. The sample taken for sequencing was whole blood. The receptor set was obtained from an adult who was a healthcare worker with PCR-confirmed SARS-CoV-2 infection or an uninfected control (not recorded which).

This clonotype was counted at least ten times. The chain carries TRBV6-1 and TRBJ1-2; D uncertain. Trimming shortened V by 2 bases and J by 4 bases, and 11 bases separated the two germline ends. Germline V lookup: CDR1 MNHNS, CDR2 SASEGT. The CDR3 contains 14 residues. The CDR3 spells CASSEYTDGYGYTF. CDR3 DNA: TGTGCCAGCAGTGAATATACGGACGGCTATGGCTACACCTTC.

This clonotype has more than one count but fewer than ten. V usage is TRBV9 and J usage is TRBJ2-5; tentative D call: TRBD2 (6 bases). V was trimmed by 0 bases and J by 4 bases, leaving 16 bases between them. The length of the CDR3 is 16 residues. Per germline, CDR1 SGDLS and CDR2 YYNGEE. The CDR3: CASSVATAGPGETQYF. The CDR3 DNA reads as TGTGCCAGCAGCGTAGCTACGGCGGGGCCGGGAGAGACCCAGTACTTC.

This clonotype was found many times. The chain couples TRBV13 to TRBJ2-1, with 12 positions matching TRBD2. After removal of 5 bases from V and 6 bases from J, the junction contained 14 bases not matched to a gene. The CDR3 covers 18 residues. The germline CDR1 and CDR2 sequences are PRHDT and FYEKMQ (reference sequence). The DNA for the CDR3 is TGTGCCAGCAGCATACTACAATGGACTAGCGGGATTAGCAATGAGCAGTTCTTC. Protein product: CASSILQWTSGISNEQFF.

This clonotype was counted at least ten times. This rearrangement joins TRBV5-4 to TRBJ2-1, with 12 bases identical to TRBD2. This CDR3 is built from 15 residues. J lost 6 bases, V lost 5 bases, and 6 bases had no gene match. Germline V lookup: CDR1 SGHNT, CDR2 YYREEE (reference sequence). For the CDR3, the DNA is TGTGCCAGCAGGCTCACTAGCGGGAGGAGCAATGAGCAGTTCTTC. Translation: CASRLTSGRSNEQFF.

This chain uses TRBV12-3 or TRBV12-4 with TRBJ2-7, with TRBD1 matching over 9 bases. Unmatched junction bases numbered 5, after V lost 5 bases and J lost 3 bases. The length of the CDR3 is 14 residues. The chain's CDR3 is CASSPGTGNYEQYF. The CDR3 nucleotides are TGTGCCAGCAGTCCAGGGACAGGGAACTACGAGCAGTACTTC.

The chain couples TRBV9 to TRBJ2-7; 9 nucleotides match TRBD1. The CDR3 runs to 16 residues. V lost 3 bases to trimming and J lost 4 bases; unmatched junction nucleotides: 11. In germline, CDR1 is SGDLS, CDR2 YYNGEE. The CDR3 spells CASSAGDRVEYYEQYF. The CDR3 DNA sequence: TGTGCCAGCAGCGCCGGGGACAGGGTTGAATATTACGAGCAGTACTTC.

The CDR3 DNA reads TGTGCCAGCAGCTTAGCCGCTAGCGGGAGGGCCGAGCAGTTCTTC. Its translation: CASSLAASGRAEQFF. This chain connects TRBV7-2 to TRBJ2-1; 12 nucleotides line up with TRBD2. The CDR3 spans 15 residues. V shed 0 bases, J shed 10 bases, and the junction held 4 bases outside the gene matches. Germline CDR1 SGHTA, CDR2 FQGNSA.

At least ten counts were recorded for this clonotype. This chain connects TRBV12-3 or TRBV12-4 to TRBJ1-1; 7 bases are shared with TRBD1. After removal of 5 bases from V and 3 bases from J, the junction contained 6 bases not matched to a gene. The CDR3 contains 14 residues. In DNA form, the CDR3 reads TGTGCCAGCAGTCGACAGGGTTTAGACACTGAAGCTTTCTTT. Translating gives CASSRQGLDTEAFF.

This clonotype was counted many times. This rearrangement joins TRBV28 to TRBJ2-5; TRBD1 matches 8 bases. This CDR3 spans 14 amino acids. Germline CDR1 reads MDHEN; CDR2 reads SYDVKM. The V gene end was trimmed by 7 bases and the J gene end by 4 bases; junction bases not matched to a gene: 8. The CDR3 DNA is TGTGCCAGCAATACAAGGACAGGGCGAGAGACCCAGTACTTC. Its protein is CASNTRTGRETQYF.

This clonotype was counted ten times or more. This rearrangement joins TRBV28 to TRBJ2-2; D is unresolved. V lost 6 bases and J 0 bases, leaving 14 bases between the germline ends. Germline CDR1 is MDHEN and CDR2 is SYDVKM. This CDR3 is 16 amino acids long. CDR3 nucleotides: TGTGCCAGCAGACTATCAGGTTCCACGAACACCGGGGAGCTGTTTTTT. Its protein is CASRLSGSTNTGELFF.

This clonotype was seen many times. The rearrangement uses TRBV4-2 and TRBJ2-1; TRBD2 agrees at 14 bases. The CDR3 length is 18 residues. Germline assignment: CDR1 LGHNA and CDR2 YNFKEQ. Trimming cost V 5 bases and J 0 bases; bases outside gene matches: 6. This CDR3 is CASSGLAGGLSSYNEQFF. The CDR3 nucleotides read TGTGCCAGCAGCGGACTAGCGGGAGGCCTGAGCTCCTACAATGAGCAGTTCTTC.

This clonotype was picked up many times. The V call is TRBV6-5, the J call TRBJ2-1; 9 bases match TRBD2. The CDR3 runs to 16 residues. Germline V gives CDR1 MNHEY, CDR2 SVGAGI. Germline trimming cut 1 base from V and 5 bases from J; bases unmatched to any gene: 6. CDR3 DNA sequence: TGTGCCAGCAGTTACTTGGCGGGAGGGCAGGACAATGAGCAGTTCTTC. It translates to CASSYLAGGQDNEQFF.

This clonotype showed up many times. The gene calls are TRBV19 and TRBJ2-1; perhaps TRBD1 as D (7 bases). Deletions cut 11 bases from V and 2 bases from J, with 16 bases between. The germline V gene has CDR1 LNHDA and CDR2 SQIVND (reference sequence). The CDR3 is 14 residues long. The CDR3 reads CASHRGGAYNEQFF. Here the CDR3 DNA reads TGTGCCTCACACAGGGGAGGCGCCTACAATGAGCAGTTCTTC. The full variable domain, in which reference TRBV19 and TRBJ2-1 provide the parts outside the CDR3, is DGGITQSPKYLFRKEGQNVTLSCEQNLNHDAMYWYRQDPGQGLRLIYYSQIVNDFQKGDIAEGYSVSREKKESFPLTVTSAQKNPTAFYLCASHRGGAYNEQFFGPGTRLTVL.

The chain uses TRBV7-2 and TRBJ2-7; 11 nucleotides align to TRBD2. From germline, CDR1 is SGHTA and CDR2 FQGNSA. V lost 1 base and J lost 7; bases outside the gene matches: 6. The CDR3 is made up of 15 amino acids. CDR3 sequence: CASSLVLAGAREQYF. Written as DNA, the CDR3 is TGTGCCAGCAGCTTAGTACTAGCGGGAGCTCGGGAGCAGTACTTC.